The present entry profiles one T cell receptor beta chain with its context. Its target is not known. These data originate in a study of immune cell composition in non-small cell lung cancer. Study conclusions and caveats: TIL tumour reactivity correlated with maximal tumour-associated clone frequency in adenocarcinoma. Squamous carcinomas (approximately 80%) more often had tumour-associated clones >0.5% than adenocarcinomas (around 33%).

Normal lung was sampled as far from the tumour as possible, at least 3 cm. TCRdb's table, derived via immunoSEQ multiplex PCR, lists solely in-frame clones and lacks some. The profile shows just under 6,000 clones, nearly 90% of them singletons. This TCR derives from a human donor with non-small cell lung cancer. The specimen sequenced was non-adjacent lung tissue.

CDR3 DNA sequence: TGTGCCAGCAGCTTAGATGCCGGAGGTCAGCCCCAGCATTTT. It encodes CASSLDAGGQPQHF. The chain joins TRBV7-2 to TRBJ1-5; D remains ambiguous. The length of the CDR3 is 14 residues. Trimming cost V 1 base and J 6 bases, with 10 bases left between them. Germline V gene lookup returns CDR1 SGHTA and CDR2 FQGNSA.